The TCR beta chain described here comes from a study of T cells in Graves' hyperthyroidism and ophthalmopathy. About the study: Any treatment followed the collection of peripheral blood at initial diagnosis.

Per germline, CDR1 SGHTA and CDR2 FQGNSA. The CDR3 is made up of 15 amino acids. After removal of 4 bases from V and 3 bases from J, the junction contained 4 bases not matched to a gene. Exclusion of patients followed from uncontrolled infection, other autoimmune disease, pregnancy or lactation. The TCR beta CDR3 regions underwent amplification using RNA transcripts as the source. First-round RT-PCR targeting the TCR CDR3 was performed with the HTBI primer set. TCRdb analysed the multiplex PCR reads with MiXCR anew, one entry per CDR3 protein. The table shows about 400,000 distinct CDR3 sequences, with 14% to 15% occurring only once. This clonotype was detected once.

The V call is TRBV7-2, the J call TRBJ1-3; 9 bases fit TRBD1. The receptor was isolated from a woman aged 30 to 39 with Graves' hyperthyroidism. The specimen was blood. CDR3 region: CASSSDRGDGNTIYF. The CDR3 DNA reads as TGTGCCAGCAGCTCGGACAGGGGAGATGGAAACACCATATATTTT.